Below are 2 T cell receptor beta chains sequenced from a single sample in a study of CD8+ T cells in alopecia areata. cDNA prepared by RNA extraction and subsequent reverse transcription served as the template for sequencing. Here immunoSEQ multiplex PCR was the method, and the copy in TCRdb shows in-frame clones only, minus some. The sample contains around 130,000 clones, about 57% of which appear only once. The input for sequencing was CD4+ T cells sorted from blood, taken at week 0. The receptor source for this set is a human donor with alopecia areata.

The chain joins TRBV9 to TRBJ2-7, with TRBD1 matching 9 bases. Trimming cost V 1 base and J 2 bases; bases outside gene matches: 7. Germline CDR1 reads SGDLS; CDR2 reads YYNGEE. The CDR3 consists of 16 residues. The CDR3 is CASSVKGTGIPYEQYF. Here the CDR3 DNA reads TGTGCCAGCAGCGTAAAGGGGACAGGGATTCCCTACGAGCAGTACTTC.

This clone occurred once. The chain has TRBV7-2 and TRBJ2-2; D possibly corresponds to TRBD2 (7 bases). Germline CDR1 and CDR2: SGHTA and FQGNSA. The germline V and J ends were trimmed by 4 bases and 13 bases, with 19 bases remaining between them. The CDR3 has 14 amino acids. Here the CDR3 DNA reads TGTGCCAGCAGCTATGGAGAGGGGGGGCTGCGGCTGTTTTTT. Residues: CASSYGEGGLRLFF.